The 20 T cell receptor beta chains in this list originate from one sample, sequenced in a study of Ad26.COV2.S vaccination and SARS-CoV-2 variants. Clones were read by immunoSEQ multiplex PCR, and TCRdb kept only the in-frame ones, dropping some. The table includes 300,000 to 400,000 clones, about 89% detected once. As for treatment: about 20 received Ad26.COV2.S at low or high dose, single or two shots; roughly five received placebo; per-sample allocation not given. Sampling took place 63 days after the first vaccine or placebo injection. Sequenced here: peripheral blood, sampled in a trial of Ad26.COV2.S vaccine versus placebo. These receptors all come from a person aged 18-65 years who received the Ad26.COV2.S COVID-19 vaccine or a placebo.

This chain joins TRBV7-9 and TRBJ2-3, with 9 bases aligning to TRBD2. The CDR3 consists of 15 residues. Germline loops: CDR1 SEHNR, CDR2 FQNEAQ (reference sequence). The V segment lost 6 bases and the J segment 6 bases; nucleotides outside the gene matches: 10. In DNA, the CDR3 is TGTGCCAGCAGTTCTGCGGGGGGGAAATTTGATACGCAGTATTTT. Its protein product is CASSSAGGKFDTQYF. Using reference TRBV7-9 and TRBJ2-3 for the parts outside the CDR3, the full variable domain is DTGVSQNPRHKITKRGQNVTFRCDPISEHNRLYWYRQTLGQGPEFLTYFQNEAQLEKSRLLSDRFSAERPKGSFSTLEIQRTEQGDSAMYLCASSSAGGKFDTQYFGPGTRLTVL.

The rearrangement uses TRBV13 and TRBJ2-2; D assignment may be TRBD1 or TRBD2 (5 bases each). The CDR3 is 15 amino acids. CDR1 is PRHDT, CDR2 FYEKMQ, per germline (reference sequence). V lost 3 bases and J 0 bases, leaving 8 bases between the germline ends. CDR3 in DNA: TGTGCCAGCAGCTTTGGGACGGCGAACACCGGGGAGCTGTTTTTT. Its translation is CASSFGTANTGELFF.

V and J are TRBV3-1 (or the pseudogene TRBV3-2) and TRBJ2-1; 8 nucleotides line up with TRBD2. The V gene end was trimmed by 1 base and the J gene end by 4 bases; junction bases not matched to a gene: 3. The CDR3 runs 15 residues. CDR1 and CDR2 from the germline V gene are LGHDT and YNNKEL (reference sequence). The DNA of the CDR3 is TGTGCCAGCAGCCAAGGTAGCGGGAAATACAATGAGCAGTTCTTC. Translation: CASSQGSGKYNEQFF.

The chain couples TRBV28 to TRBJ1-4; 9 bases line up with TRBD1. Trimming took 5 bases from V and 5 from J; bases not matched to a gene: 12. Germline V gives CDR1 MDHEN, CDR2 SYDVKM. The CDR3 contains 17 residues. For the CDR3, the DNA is TGTGCCAGCAGTGAGACGCCCGGACAGGGGCAAAATGAAAAACTGTTTTTT. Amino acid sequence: CASSETPGQGQNEKLFF.

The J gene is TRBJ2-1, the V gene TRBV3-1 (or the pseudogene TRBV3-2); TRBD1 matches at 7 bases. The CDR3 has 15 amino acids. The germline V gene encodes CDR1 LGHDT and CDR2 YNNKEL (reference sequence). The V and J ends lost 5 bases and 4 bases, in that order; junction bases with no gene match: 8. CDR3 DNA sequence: TGTGCCAGCAGCGACCGGGACAGACTATACAATGAGCAGTTCTTC. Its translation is CASSDRDRLYNEQFF.

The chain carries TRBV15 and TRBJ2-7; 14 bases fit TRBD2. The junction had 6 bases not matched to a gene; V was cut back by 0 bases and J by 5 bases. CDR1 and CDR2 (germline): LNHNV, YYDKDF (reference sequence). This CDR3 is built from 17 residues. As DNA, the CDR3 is TGTGCCACCAGCAGAGATCAGTGGGGACTAGCGGGGGACGAGCAGTACTTC. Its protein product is CATSRDQWGLAGDEQYF.

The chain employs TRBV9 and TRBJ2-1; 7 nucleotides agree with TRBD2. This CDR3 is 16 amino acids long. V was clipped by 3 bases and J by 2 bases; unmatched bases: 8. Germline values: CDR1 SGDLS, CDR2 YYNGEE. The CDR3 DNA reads TGTGCCAGCAGCGCCGAGGGACTAACTACCTACAATGAGCAGTTCTTC. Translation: CASSAEGLTTYNEQFF.

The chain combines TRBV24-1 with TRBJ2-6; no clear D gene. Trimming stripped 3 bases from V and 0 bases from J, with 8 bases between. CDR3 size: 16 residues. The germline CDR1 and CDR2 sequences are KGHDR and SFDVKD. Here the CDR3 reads CATSDRARSGANVLTF. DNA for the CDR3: TGTGCCACCAGTGATCGGGCCCGCTCTGGGGCCAACGTCCTGACTTTC.

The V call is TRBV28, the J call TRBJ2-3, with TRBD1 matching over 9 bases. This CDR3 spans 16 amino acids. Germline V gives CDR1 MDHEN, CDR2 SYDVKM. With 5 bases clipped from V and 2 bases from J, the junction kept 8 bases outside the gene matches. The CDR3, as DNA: TGTGCCAGCAGTGAACCGGGACAGGGCTTCACAGATACGCAGTATTTT. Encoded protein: CASSEPGQGFTDTQYF.

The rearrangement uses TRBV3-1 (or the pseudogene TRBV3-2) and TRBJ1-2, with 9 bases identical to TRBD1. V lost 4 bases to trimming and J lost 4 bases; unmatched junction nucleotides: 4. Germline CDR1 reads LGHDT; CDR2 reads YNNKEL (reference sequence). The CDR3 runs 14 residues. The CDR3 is CASSLGTGTYGYTF. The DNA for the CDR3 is TGTGCCAGCAGCCTGGGGACAGGGACCTATGGCTACACCTTC.

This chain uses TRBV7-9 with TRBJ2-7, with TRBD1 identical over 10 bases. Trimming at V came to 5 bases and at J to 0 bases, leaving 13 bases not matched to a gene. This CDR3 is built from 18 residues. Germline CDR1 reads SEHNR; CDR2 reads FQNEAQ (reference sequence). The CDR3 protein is CASSLWSPGQGPSYEQYF. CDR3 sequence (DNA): TGTGCCAGCAGCCTATGGTCTCCGGGACAGGGGCCCTCCTACGAGCAGTACTTC.

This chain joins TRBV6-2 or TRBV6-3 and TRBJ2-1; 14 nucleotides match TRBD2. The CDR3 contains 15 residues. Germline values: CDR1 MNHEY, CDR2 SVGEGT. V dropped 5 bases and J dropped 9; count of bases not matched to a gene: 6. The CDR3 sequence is CASSRGLAGGSEQFF. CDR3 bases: TGTGCCAGCAGTCGCGGACTAGCGGGGGGCAGTGAGCAGTTCTTC.

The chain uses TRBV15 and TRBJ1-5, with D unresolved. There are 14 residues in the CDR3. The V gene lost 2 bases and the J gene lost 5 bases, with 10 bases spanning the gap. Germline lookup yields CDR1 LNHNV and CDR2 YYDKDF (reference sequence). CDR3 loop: CATSRKEMDQPQHF. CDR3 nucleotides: TGTGCCACCAGCAGAAAGGAGATGGATCAGCCCCAGCATTTT.

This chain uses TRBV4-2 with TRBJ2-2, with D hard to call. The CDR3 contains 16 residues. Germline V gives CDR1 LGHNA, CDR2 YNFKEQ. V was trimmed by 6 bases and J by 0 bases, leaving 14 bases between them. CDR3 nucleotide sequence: TGTGCCAGCAGGGGGATAGGTACCTCGAACACCGGGGAGCTGTTTTTT. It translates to CASRGIGTSNTGELFF.

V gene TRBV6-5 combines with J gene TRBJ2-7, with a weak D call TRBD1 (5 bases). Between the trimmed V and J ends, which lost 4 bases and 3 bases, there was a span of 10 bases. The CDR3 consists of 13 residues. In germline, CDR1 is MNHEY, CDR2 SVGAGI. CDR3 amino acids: CASSLGLYYEQYF. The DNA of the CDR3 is TGTGCCAGCAGTTTGGGGCTTTACTACGAGCAGTACTTC.

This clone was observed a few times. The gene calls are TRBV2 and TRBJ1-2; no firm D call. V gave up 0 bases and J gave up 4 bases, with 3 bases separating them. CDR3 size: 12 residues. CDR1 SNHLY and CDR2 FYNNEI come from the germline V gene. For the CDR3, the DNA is TGTGCCAGCAGTGAAGCGCTCTATGGCTACACCTTC. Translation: CASSEALYGYTF.

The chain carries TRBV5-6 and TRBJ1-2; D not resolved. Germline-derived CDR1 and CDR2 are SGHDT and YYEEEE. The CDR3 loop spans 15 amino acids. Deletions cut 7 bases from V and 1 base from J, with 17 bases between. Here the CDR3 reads CASDRQARSNYGYTF. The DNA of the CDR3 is TGTGCCAGCGATAGGCAGGCCCGAAGTAACTATGGCTACACCTTC.

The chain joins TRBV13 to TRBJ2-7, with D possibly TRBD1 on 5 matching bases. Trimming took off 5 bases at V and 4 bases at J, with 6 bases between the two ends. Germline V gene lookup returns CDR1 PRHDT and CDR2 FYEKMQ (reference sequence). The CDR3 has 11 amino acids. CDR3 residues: CASSRQYEQYF. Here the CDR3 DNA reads TGTGCCAGCAGCCGACAGTACGAGCAGTACTTC.

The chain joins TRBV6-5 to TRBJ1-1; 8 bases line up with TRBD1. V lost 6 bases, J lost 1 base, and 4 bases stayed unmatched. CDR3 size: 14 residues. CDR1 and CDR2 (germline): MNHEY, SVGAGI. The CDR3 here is CASRIDRGNTEAFF. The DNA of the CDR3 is TGTGCCAGCAGAATCGACAGGGGGAACACTGAAGCTTTCTTT.

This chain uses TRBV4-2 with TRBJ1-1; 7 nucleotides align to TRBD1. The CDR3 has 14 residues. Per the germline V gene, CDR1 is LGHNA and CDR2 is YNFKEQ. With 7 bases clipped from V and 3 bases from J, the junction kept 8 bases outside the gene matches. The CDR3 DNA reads TGTGCCAGCACCAGATCAACAGGGGACACTGAAGCTTTCTTT. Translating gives CASTRSTGDTEAFF.